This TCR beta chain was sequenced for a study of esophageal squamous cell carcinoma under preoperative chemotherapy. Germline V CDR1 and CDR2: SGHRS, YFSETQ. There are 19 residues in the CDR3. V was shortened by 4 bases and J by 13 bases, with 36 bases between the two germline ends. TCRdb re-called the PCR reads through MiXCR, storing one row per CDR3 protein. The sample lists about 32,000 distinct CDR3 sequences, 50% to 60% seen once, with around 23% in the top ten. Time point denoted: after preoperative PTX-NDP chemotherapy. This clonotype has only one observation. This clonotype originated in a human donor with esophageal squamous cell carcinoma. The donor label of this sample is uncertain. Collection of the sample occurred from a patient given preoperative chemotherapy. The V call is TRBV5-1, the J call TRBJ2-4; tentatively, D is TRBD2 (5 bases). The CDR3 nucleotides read TGCGCCAGCAGCGCCGAAACCGGGCCAGGACTCTTAGACCAAAACACCCAGTACTTC. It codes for CASSAETGPGLLDQNTQYF.